These 22 T cell receptor beta chains share one sample of origin, sequenced in a study of cytomegalovirus exposure and HLA in healthy donors. In the PCR, 60 Vbeta and 13 Jbeta primers were used. The data were produced by immunoSEQ multiplex PCR, yet TCRdb's version contains in-frame clones alone and is incomplete. The sample lists more than 150,000 clones, 80% occurring once. Sequenced material: PBMCs. The receptors shown here come from a boy aged 5-17 years in good health and CMV-seronegative.

The gene calls are TRBV29-1 and TRBJ2-3; TRBD2 matches 9 bases. CDR3 length equals 12 residues. J was trimmed by 4 bases and V by 6 bases; bases with no gene match: 2. Germline V gene lookup returns CDR1 SQVTM and CDR2 ANQGSEA. The CDR3 sequence: CSVAGGPDTQYF. The CDR3 DNA reads TGCAGCGTCGCGGGGGGGCCAGATACGCAGTATTTT.

The chain combines TRBV9 with TRBJ2-1; TRBD2 aligns across 7 bases. This CDR3 is built from 14 residues. Germline assignment: CDR1 SGDLS and CDR2 YYNGEE. Trimming cost V 0 bases and J 10 bases; bases outside gene matches: 7. The CDR3 spells CASSVGGSRDEQFF. The DNA for the CDR3 is TGTGCCAGCAGCGTAGGCGGGAGTAGGGACGAGCAGTTCTTC.

The J gene is TRBJ1-1, the V gene TRBV19; the D is unclear. The CDR3 extends over 14 amino acids. The V gene lost 3 bases and the J gene lost 0 bases, with 8 bases spanning the gap. Per germline, CDR1 LNHDA and CDR2 SQIVND (reference sequence). The CDR3 is CASSMGSMNTEAFF. CDR3 coding DNA: TGTGCCAGTAGTATGGGCAGCATGAACACTGAAGCTTTCTTT. The full variable domain, completed using reference TRBV19 and TRBJ1-1, is DGGITQSPKYLFRKEGQNVTLSCEQNLNHDAMYWYRQDPGQGLRLIYYSQIVNDFQKGDIAEGYSVSREKKESFPLTVTSAQKNPTAFYLCASSMGSMNTEAFFGQGTRLTVV.

The J gene is TRBJ2-5, the V gene TRBV5-6; no clear D. Germline CDR1 SGHDT, CDR2 YYEEEE. The length of the CDR3 is 15 residues. Trimming cost V 7 bases and J 2 bases, with 18 bases left between them. CDR3 nucleotides: TGTGCCAGCGCTATGTATACAGACGTACAAGAGACCCAGTACTTC. This encodes CASAMYTDVQETQYF. Variable domain in full (rest from reference TRBV5-6 and TRBJ2-5): DAGVTQSPTHLIKTRGQQVTLRCSPKSGHDTVSWYQQALGQGPQFIFQYYEEEERQRGNFPDRFSGHQFPNYSSELNVNALLLGDSALYLCASAMYTDVQETQYFGPGTRLLVL.

The chain carries TRBV13 and TRBJ2-5, with a tentative D call TRBD2 (6 bases). The J call may not be correct, given that the DNA end is closer to TRBJ2-7. Germline loops: CDR1 PRHDT, CDR2 FYEKMQ (reference sequence). This CDR3 is 12 amino acids long. The CDR3 reads CASSRGYYEQYF. The DNA of the CDR3 is TGTGCCAGCAGCCGGGGGTACTACGAGCAGTACTTC.

The chain uses TRBV19 and TRBJ1-2, with 10 positions matching TRBD1. The CDR3 totals 14 residues. V trimming: 7 bases; J trimming: 4 bases; junction bases outside the gene matches: 6. The germline gives CDR1 LNHDA, CDR2 SQIVND (reference sequence). The CDR3 protein is CASTRDRGTYGYTF. Written as DNA, the CDR3 is TGTGCCAGTACCCGGGACAGGGGTACCTATGGCTACACCTTC.

DNA for the CDR3: TGTGCCAGCAGCCCCGGGGGGAATGGAAACACCATATATTTT. Translating it yields CASSPGGNGNTIYF. The gene calls are TRBV5-5 and TRBJ1-3; TRBD1 is a possible D gene (5 bases). This CDR3 has 14 residues. CDR1 is SGHKS and CDR2 is YYEKEE in the germline V gene (reference sequence). Deletions cut 4 bases from V and 3 bases from J, with 11 bases between.

DNA of the CDR3: TGTGCCACCAGCAGAGATTCCTTTACCCCGCAGGACATTCAGTACTTC. Protein sequence: CATSRDSFTPQDIQYF. The V call is TRBV15, the J call TRBJ2-4; no clear D gene. The V end lost 0 bases, the J end lost 8 bases, and 17 bases lay between the germline ends. The CDR3 has 16 residues. Per germline, CDR1 LNHNV and CDR2 YYDKDF (reference sequence). Full variable domain (outside the CDR3, taken from reference TRBV15 and TRBJ2-4): DAMVIQNPRYQVTQFGKPVTLSCSQTLNHNVMYWYQQKSSQAPKLLFHYYDKDFNNEADTPDNFQSRRPNTSFCFLDIRSPGLGDTAMYLCATSRDSFTPQDIQYFGAGTRLSVL.

The chain carries TRBV7-2 and TRBJ1-1, with unresolved D. Per germline, CDR1 SGHTA and CDR2 FQGNSA. The CDR3 sequence is 14 residues long. V lost 3 bases and J lost 4, with 12 bases in between. The CDR3 sequence is CASSFVRGGTEAFF. Here the CDR3 DNA reads TGTGCCAGCAGCTTTGTCCGGGGAGGCACTGAAGCTTTCTTT.

The chain is built from TRBV6-1 and TRBJ1-1; D is ambiguous. The germline gives CDR1 MNHNS, CDR2 SASEGT. The germline V and J ends were trimmed by 2 bases and 3 bases, with 10 bases remaining between them. This CDR3 is built from 14 residues. CDR3 loop: CASSELGGDTEAFF. In nucleotides, the CDR3 is TGTGCCAGCAGTGAACTGGGAGGAGACACTGAAGCTTTCTTT.

The chain is built from TRBV18 and TRBJ2-7; TRBD1 agrees at 10 bases. V dropped 3 bases and J dropped 4; count of bases not matched to a gene: 12. Germline V gene sequence: CDR1 KGHSH, CDR2 LQKENI. The length of the CDR3 is 17 residues. The CDR3 sequence is CASSPTSGQGRVYEQYF. The CDR3 bases are TGTGCCAGCTCACCGACCTCGGGACAGGGGAGGGTTTACGAGCAGTACTTC.

The gene calls are TRBV13 and TRBJ1-2, with 7 positions matching TRBD1. Germline loops: CDR1 PRHDT, CDR2 FYEKMQ (reference sequence). V was pared by 5 bases and J by 4 bases, with 7 bases of the junction left unmatched. The CDR3 consists of 14 residues. CDR3 DNA sequence: TGTGCCAGCAGCCTCGGGACAGAGGTCTATGGCTACACCTTC. Protein product: CASSLGTEVYGYTF.

This chain links TRBV27 with TRBJ1-4; weak D call: TRBD1 (5 bases). The CDR3 is made up of 14 amino acids. V lost 4 bases and J lost 2, with 8 bases in between. Germline CDR1 and CDR2: MNHEY and SMNVEV (reference sequence). The CDR3 DNA sequence: TGTGCCAGCAGTTCCAGGGTCACTAATGAAAAACTGTTTTTT. It translates to CASSSRVTNEKLFF.

This clone showed up just a few times. V is TRBV27 and J is TRBJ2-1, with D possibly matching TRBD1 (5 bases). In germline, CDR1 is MNHEY, CDR2 SMNVEV (reference sequence). The CDR3 has 14 amino acids. The V gene lost 2 bases and the J gene lost 8 bases, with 13 bases spanning the gap. The CDR3 spells CASSLGAGVDEQFF. The CDR3 DNA follows: TGTGCCAGCAGTTTAGGGGCAGGAGTCGATGAGCAGTTCTTC.

CDR3 sequence: CASSFGAGGQETQYF. CDR3 DNA: TGTGCCAGCAGCTTTGGGGCGGGAGGCCAAGAGACCCAGTACTTC. The V call is TRBV7-2, the J call TRBJ2-5, with TRBD2 matching over 8 bases. The germline gives CDR1 SGHTA, CDR2 FQGNSA. The CDR3 runs to 15 residues. With V trimmed by 3 bases and J by 1 base, 4 bases remained unmatched.

This chain connects TRBV7-9 to TRBJ1-2, with 8 bases lining up with TRBD1. The CDR3 sequence is 15 residues long. From germline, CDR1 is SEHNR and CDR2 FQNEAQ (reference sequence). V shed 0 bases, J shed 4 bases, and the junction held 4 bases outside the gene matches. The CDR3 region has the DNA TGTGCCAGCAGCTTAGCGGCTGACAGGGGCTATGGCTACACCTTC. It yields the protein CASSLAADRGYGYTF.

The rearrangement uses TRBV12-5 and TRBJ1-1, with D perhaps matching TRBD1 (6 bases). Germline V gene sequence: CDR1 LGHNT, CDR2 FRNRAP. The length of the CDR3 is 16 residues. Between the trimmed V and J ends, which lost 7 bases and 4 bases, there was a span of 22 bases. For the CDR3, the DNA is TGTGCTAGTGATCGATATCCCGGGGGGGCGCGCACTGAAGCTTTCTTT. Its translation is CASDRYPGGARTEAFF.

The rearrangement uses TRBV4-2 and TRBJ2-1, with D perhaps matching TRBD2 (7 bases). The CDR3 spans 17 residues. Trimming left V 0 bases short and J 3 bases short, with 15 bases between. The germline gives CDR1 LGHNA, CDR2 YNFKEQ. This CDR3 reads CASSQDLRGAYYNEQFF. CDR3 coding DNA: TGTGCCAGCAGCCAAGATCTCCGGGGGGCCTACTACAATGAGCAGTTCTTC.

In nucleotides, the CDR3 is TGTGCCAGCAGCCCCCGGGACAGGAGAATGAACACTGAAGCTTTCTTT. Protein product: CASSPRDRRMNTEAFF. V gene TRBV14 combines with J gene TRBJ1-1; 8 bases are a match to TRBD1. The CDR3 consists of 16 residues. The germline V gene encodes CDR1 SGHDN and CDR2 FVKESK. Unmatched junction bases numbered 7, after V lost 4 bases and J lost 0 bases.

This chain links TRBV5-6 with TRBJ2-7, with TRBD1 matching over 9 bases. The junction had 8 bases not matched to a gene; V was cut back by 3 bases and J by 4 bases. Germline CDR1 reads SGHDT; CDR2 reads YYEEEE. The CDR3 contains 15 residues. The CDR3 DNA follows: TGTGCCAGCAGCTCCACCGGGACAGGGAGGTACGAGCAGTACTTC. Protein product: CASSSTGTGRYEQYF.

The V gene is TRBV5-8, the J gene TRBJ1-5, with a weak D call TRBD1 (5 bases). Looked up from germline, CDR1 is SGHTS and CDR2 is YDEGEE. The CDR3 covers 16 residues. Trimming pared 0 bases from V and 5 bases from J, leaving 15 bases between. The CDR3 here is CASSLAGLPRDQPQHF. Here the CDR3 DNA reads TGTGCCAGCAGCTTGGCGGGACTCCCTAGGGATCAGCCCCAGCATTTT.

This clone was observed a single time. The chain uses TRBV5-1 and TRBJ2-3; perhaps TRBD2 as D (5 bases). In germline, CDR1 is SGHRS, CDR2 YFSETQ. This CDR3 region has 15 residues. V lost 4 bases to trimming and J lost 0 bases, with 12 bases between them. CDR3 region: CASSLTRTSTDTQYF. The CDR3 DNA sequence: TGCGCCAGCAGCCTCACTAGAACAAGCACAGATACGCAGTATTTT.